These 29 T cell receptor beta chains were all obtained from the same sample, sequenced in a study of T cell repertoires in cytomegalovirus infection. In TCRdb, the reads were re-called with MiXCR into one record per CDR3 protein. The sample includes 490,000 or so distinct CDR3 sequences, 10% to 12% of them seen just once. Source material: PBMCs. The source is a human donor in good health (CMV status not recorded). Some clones in this sample may be carry-over from other donors' samples.

The chain is built from TRBV7-6 and TRBJ1-6; maybe TRBD1 (5 bases). This CDR3 is built from 16 residues. CDR1 is SGHVS, CDR2 FNYEAQ, per germline. Trimming cost V 2 bases and J 10 bases, with 18 bases left between them. The CDR3 is CASSLHDRGLGSPLHF. The DNA for the CDR3 is TGTGCCAGCAGCTTACACGACAGAGGACTGGGCTCACCCCTCCACTTT.

This chain connects TRBV6-4 to TRBJ2-3, with D unresolved. CDR1 is MRHNA and CDR2 is SNTAGT in the germline V gene. The CDR3 sequence is 15 residues long. V was cut by 2 bases and J by 5 bases, with 14 bases left in between. CDR3 amino acids: CASSDRDRRIDTQYF. As DNA, the CDR3 is TGTGCCAGCAGTGACCGCGACCGACGCATAGATACGCAGTATTTT.

The V gene is TRBV4-1, the J gene TRBJ1-1; D may be TRBD1 (5 bases). V was trimmed by 0 bases and J by 7 bases, leaving 39 bases between them. The length of the CDR3 is 23 residues. The germline V gene encodes CDR1 MGHRA and CDR2 YSYEKL. The CDR3 is CASSQEWGPQGNPEEKVVVEAFF. CDR3 bases: TGCGCCAGCAGCCAAGAATGGGGACCCCAGGGAAACCCAGAAGAAAAAGTGGTCGTTGAAGCTTTCTTT.

This clonotype came up many times. This sequence joins TRBV12-3 or TRBV12-4 and TRBJ2-5; 7 bases agree with TRBD2. V lost 5 bases, J lost 3 bases, and 18 bases stayed unmatched. CDR3 length: 18 residues. CDR3 sequence reads: CASSPHTRLAGRKETQYF. CDR3 bases: TGTGCCAGCAGTCCCCATACCCGACTAGCAGGGAGGAAAGAGACCCAGTACTTC.

This clonotype was seen at least ten times. The V gene is TRBV19, the J gene TRBJ1-5; D remains unclear. V lost 0 bases and J lost 4, with 10 bases in between. The germline V gene has CDR1 LNHDA and CDR2 SQIVND (reference sequence). This CDR3 contains 15 residues. The CDR3 sequence is CASSIDRGRNQPQHF. The CDR3 DNA is TGTGCCAGTAGTATAGATAGAGGCAGAAATCAGCCCCAGCATTTT.

The CDR3 DNA reads TGTGCCAGCAGCGTAGGAATAGCGGGGCTCTACGAGCAGTACTTC. Translated, it gives CASSVGIAGLYEQYF. The V call is TRBV9, the J call TRBJ2-7; 8 bases are a match to TRBD2. Looked up from germline, CDR1 is SGDLS and CDR2 is YYNGEE. The CDR3 runs 15 residues. V lost 0 bases to trimming and J lost 3 bases; unmatched junction nucleotides: 5.

This clonotype has at least ten counts. The rearrangement links TRBV7-9 to TRBJ2-7; 9 bases agree with TRBD2. The CDR3 is 15 amino acids. The germline gives CDR1 SEHNR, CDR2 FQNEAQ (reference sequence). The V and J ends lost 0 bases and 1 base, in that order; junction bases with no gene match: 1. The CDR3 protein is CASSLASGSSYEQYF. The CDR3 DNA reads as TGTGCCAGCAGCTTAGCTAGCGGGAGTTCCTACGAGCAGTACTTC.

This clonotype was counted only a few times. The chain has TRBV28 and TRBJ2-1; maybe TRBD2 (6 bases). Germline lookup yields CDR1 MDHEN and CDR2 SYDVKM. This CDR3 region has 15 residues. Trimming took 1 base from V and 7 from J, leaving 14 bases between them. CDR3 DNA: TGTGCCAGCAGTTTATCAGGAGGGCCGGGGAATGAGCAGTTCTTC. Translated, it gives CASSLSGGPGNEQFF.

The table lists this clonotype with many counts. The V and J genes are TRBV27 and TRBJ1-1, with 11 bases identical to TRBD1. Trimming took 4 bases from V and 5 from J; bases not matched to a gene: 6. The CDR3 contains 15 residues. Germline-derived CDR1 and CDR2 are MNHEY and SMNVEV (reference sequence). This CDR3 is CASSSPGTGGTEAFF. The DNA of the CDR3 is TGTGCCAGCAGTTCCCCCGGGACAGGGGGGACTGAAGCTTTCTTT.

Only a few counts were recorded for this clonotype. The V gene is TRBV11-2, the J gene TRBJ1-1; maybe TRBD1 (5 bases). The V and J ends lost 5 bases and 1 base respectively, with 23 bases between them. This CDR3 comprises 18 residues. Germline CDR1 and CDR2: SGHAT and FQNNGV. The CDR3 DNA follows: TGTGCCAGCAGCCGTTCCCGGGGGAGTACAGTACGGAACACTGAAGCTTTCTTT. This sequence encodes CASSRSRGSTVRNTEAFF.

Points on this clonotype: At one end, the junction sequence differs from germline, possibly due to a read error. This chain connects TRBV27 to TRBJ2-3, with 13 bases aligning to TRBD2. There are 17 residues in the CDR3. Germline V gives CDR1 MNHEY, CDR2 SMNVEV (reference sequence). The CDR3 DNA sequence: TGTGCCAGCAGATTATCTACTAGCGGGGGGGCCTGGGATACGCAGTATTTT. Translation gives CASRLSTSGGAWDTQYF.

This clonotype was counted between two and nine times. The rearrangement links TRBV12-3 or TRBV12-4 to TRBJ1-2; weak D call: TRBD1 (5 bases). V was shortened by 6 bases and J by 1 base, with 18 bases between the two germline ends. There are 16 residues in the CDR3. CDR3 region: CASSPKGFELNYGYTF. Written as DNA, the CDR3 is TGTGCCAGCAGCCCCAAGGGGTTTGAACTTAACTATGGCTACACCTTC.

This clonotype occurred a few times. This rearrangement joins TRBV6-6 to TRBJ1-5; D unresolved. The V end lost 2 bases, the J end lost 3 bases, and 8 bases lay between the germline ends. Per the germline V gene, CDR1 is MNHNY and CDR2 is SVGAGI (reference sequence). The length of the CDR3 is 14 residues. The CDR3 region has the DNA TGTGCCAGCAGTTACAACCAGATCAATCAGCCCCAGCATTTT. This encodes CASSYNQINQPQHF.

This clonotype was found many times. The CDR3 DNA follows: TGTGCCAGCAGCGTAGCCGTCGGGCCCTACAATGAGCAGTTCTTC. It is translated as CASSVAVGPYNEQFF. This chain uses TRBV9 with TRBJ2-1; D remains unclear. CDR3 length: 15 amino acids. V gave up 0 bases and J gave up 2 bases, with 9 bases separating them. CDR1 and CDR2 (germline): SGDLS, YYNGEE.

The chain uses TRBV5-1 and TRBJ2-6, with a weak D call TRBD1 (5 bases). V was pared by 0 bases and J by 0 bases, with 13 bases between. This CDR3 region has 18 residues. Germline values: CDR1 SGHRS, CDR2 YFSETQ. DNA for the CDR3: TGCGCCAGCAGCTTGGCCAGGGTCAGTCGCTCTGGGGCCAACGTCCTGACTTTC. Its translation: CASSLARVSRSGANVLTF. The variable domain in full, completed from reference TRBV5-1 and TRBJ2-6, reads KAGVTQTPRYLIKTRGQQVTLSCSPISGHRSVSWYQQTPGQGLQFLFEYFSETQRNKGNFPGRFSGRQFSNSRSEMNVSTLELGDSALYLCASSLARVSRSGANVLTFGAGSRLTVL.

This clonotype was seen at least ten times. V usage is TRBV6-5 and J usage is TRBJ2-5; 10 nucleotides match TRBD2. This CDR3 has 19 amino acids. CDR1 is MNHEY, CDR2 SVGAGI, per germline. The trim removed 0 bases at V and 1 base at J, leaving 11 bases unmatched. The CDR3, as DNA: TGTGCCAGCAGTTACTCTGGGGTACTAGCGGGGCGACTCCAAGAGACCCAGTACTTC. Its protein is CASSYSGVLAGRLQETQYF.

This clonotype was counted between two and nine times. The chain links TRBV12-3 or TRBV12-4 to TRBJ1-2; the D is unclear. V lost 4 bases and J 7 bases, leaving 13 bases between the germline ends. The CDR3 has 13 residues. CDR3 sequence: CASSSIRVGGYTF. CDR3 nucleotides: TGTGCCAGCAGTTCGATCCGGGTCGGTGGCTACACCTTC.

This clonotype was recorded at least ten times. The V gene is TRBV14, the J gene TRBJ2-3; D is unresolved. The germline V and J ends were trimmed by 4 bases and 2 bases, with 13 bases remaining between them. CDR1 SGHDN and CDR2 FVKESK come from the germline V gene. CDR3 length: 15 amino acids. Written as DNA, the CDR3 is TGTGCCAGCAGCCCTACCCAATCCCTCACAGATACGCAGTATTTT. Translation: CASSPTQSLTDTQYF.

The genes are TRBV19 and TRBJ1-5; 7 positions agree with TRBD1. Looked up from germline, CDR1 is LNHDA and CDR2 is SQIVND (reference sequence). Trimming at V came to 2 bases and at J to 6 bases, leaving 7 bases not matched to a gene. The CDR3 contains 15 residues. DNA for the CDR3: TGTGCCAGTAGTATATGGGGAGGGGGCCGTCAGCCCCAGCATTTT. Protein product: CASSIWGGGRQPQHF.

This clonotype has only a few counts. The genes are TRBV5-1 and TRBJ2-2; D may be TRBD1 (6 bases). The germline V and J ends were trimmed by 6 bases and 6 bases, with 15 bases remaining between them. CDR1 is SGHRS, CDR2 YFSETQ, per germline. The CDR3 is made up of 14 amino acids. This CDR3 is CASMTAGESGELFF. The CDR3 nucleotides read TGCGCCAGCATGACGGCAGGGGAGTCCGGGGAGCTGTTTTTT.

In this sample, this clonotype turned up many times. V is TRBV6-2 or TRBV6-3 and J is TRBJ2-1, with TRBD2 matching over 8 bases. From germline, CDR1 is MNHEY and CDR2 SVGEGT. V shed 1 base, J shed 7 bases, and the junction held 12 bases outside the gene matches. The CDR3 totals 17 residues. CDR3 region: CASSYFGLAKGGNEQFF. CDR3 sequence (DNA): TGTGCCAGCAGTTACTTCGGACTAGCAAAAGGTGGGAATGAGCAGTTCTTC.

This clonotype was detected ten times or more. V gene TRBV12-3 or TRBV12-4 combines with J gene TRBJ1-5, with 9 nucleotides matching TRBD1. V shed 6 bases and J 7 bases; nucleotides not matched to a gene: 4. CDR3 length equals 13 residues. The CDR3 sequence is CASRQGANQPQHF. CDR3 nucleotides: TGTGCCAGCAGACAGGGGGCTAACCAGCCCCAGCATTTT.

This clonotype was seen at least ten times. The chain carries TRBV20-1 and TRBJ1-3; D remains unclear. Per germline, CDR1 DFQATT and CDR2 SNEGSKA (reference sequence). This CDR3 comprises 14 residues. The V end lost 1 base, the J end lost 5 bases, and 12 bases lay between the germline ends. The CDR3 loop is CSARVGVVRNTIYF. The DNA of the CDR3 is TGCAGTGCTAGAGTCGGGGTGGTGCGAAACACCATATATTTT.

This clonotype was observed many times. J is TRBJ2-1 and V is TRBV7-9; 11 positions agree with TRBD2. The V gene's germline CDR1 is SEHNR and CDR2 FQNEAQ (reference sequence). This CDR3 spans 16 amino acids. V lost 6 bases, J lost 2 bases, and 6 bases stayed unmatched. The CDR3 sequence: CASRDLAGGPYNEQFF. In DNA, the CDR3 is TGTGCCAGCAGAGATCTAGCGGGAGGTCCCTACAATGAGCAGTTCTTC.

The rearrangement joins TRBV20-1 to TRBJ2-7; 8 nucleotides agree with TRBD2. The germline gives CDR1 DFQATT, CDR2 SNEGSKA (reference sequence). The CDR3 is 15 amino acids. The junction had 6 bases not matched to a gene; V was cut back by 2 bases and J by 0 bases. CDR3 in amino acids: CSARRTSGNSYEQYF. The DNA for the CDR3 is TGCAGTGCTAGACGAACTAGCGGAAACTCCTACGAGCAGTACTTC.

This clonotype occurred a few times. V is TRBV10-3 and J is TRBJ2-2; 14 nucleotides line up with TRBD2. V lost 6 bases to trimming and J lost 6 bases; unmatched junction nucleotides: 3. The length of the CDR3 is 15 residues. The germline gives CDR1 ENHRY, CDR2 SYGVKD. CDR3 sequence reads: CAIRGLAGDAGELFF. CDR3 coding DNA: TGTGCCATCAGGGGACTAGCGGGAGATGCCGGGGAGCTGTTTTTT.

This clonotype was counted ten times or more. The chain is built from TRBV7-9 and TRBJ2-5; D may be TRBD2 (6 bases). The CDR3 consists of 17 residues. The V and J ends lost 5 bases and 5 bases respectively, with 24 bases between them. Per the germline V gene, CDR1 is SEHNR and CDR2 is FQNEAQ (reference sequence). The CDR3 sequence: CASSRSGMAGSGETQYF. Written as DNA, the CDR3 is TGTGCCAGCAGCCGTTCTGGCATGGCGGGGTCGGGCGAGACCCAGTACTTC.

This clonotype was picked up many times. V and J are TRBV10-3 and TRBJ1-5; no clear D gene. Trimming left V 7 bases short and J 3 bases short, with 10 bases between. The CDR3 length is 13 residues. Germline CDR1 is ENHRY and CDR2 is SYGVKD. The CDR3 nucleotides read TGTGCCATCACTCGGGAGATCAATCAGCCCCAGCATTTT. This codes for CAITREINQPQHF.

Many counts were recorded for this clonotype. The rearrangement links TRBV6-1 to TRBJ1-5, with D unresolved. The CDR3 has 17 amino acids. Germline V gene data show CDR1 as MNHNS and CDR2 as SASEGT. V lost 2 bases, J lost 9 bases, and 23 bases lay in between. The CDR3 here is CASSEQDSNSPGMPQHF. The CDR3 DNA follows: TGTGCCAGCAGTGAACAAGATTCCAATAGCCCAGGTATGCCCCAGCATTTT.